These T cell receptor beta chains were read from a single sample in a study of blood T cell repertoires in COVID-19. The assay was immunoSEQ multiplex PCR, and TCRdb's table has in-frame clones only and misses some. The table includes under 250,000 clones, 85% to 90% detected once. The material sequenced was peripheral blood. These receptors all come from a woman between 70 and 85 years old with active or convalescent COVID-19. Each CDR3 is given without its conserved first and last residue. A clone size is listed for some rows: how often the clone was seen (once, few, many), or a class if it is expanded.

>-|TRBJ1-1|TRBV4-3
ASSQVQGSTEAF
>-|TRBJ2-5|TRBV7-9
ASSRDSSQY
>-|TRBJ1-3|TRBV11-1
ASSLSYLSGNTIY
>-|TRBJ2-7|TRBV2
ASSVKRGAYEQY
>-|TRBJ1-2|TRBV10-3
AISVGDGYT
>-|TRBJ2-2|TRBV24-1
ATSDPGQGTTGELF
>-|TRBJ1-1|TRBV25-1
ASSATGRGTEAF
>-|TRBJ1-5|TRBV3-1/TRBV3-2
ASSRTTGRSNQPQH
>-|TRBJ1-2|TRBV19
ASRRDRGNYGYT
>once|TRBJ2-2|TRBV9
ASSVSHTGELF
>-|TRBJ1-3|TRBV10-3
AISGGQGDVGNTIY
>-|TRBJ2-2|TRBV6-1
ASSEGGGTGELF
>-|TRBJ1-2|TRBV6-6
ASSLGAVYGYT
>-|TRBJ2-1|TRBV10-3
AIWDFSYNEQF
>once|TRBJ2-1|TRBV7-6
ASSYSGGGEQF
>-|TRBJ1-2|TRBV6-2/TRBV6-3
ASSYSRQNGYT
>-|TRBJ2-1|TRBV6-5
ASSRGGMVANEQF
>-|TRBJ2-7|TRBV19
ASSIAGGRYEQY
>-|TRBJ2-2|TRBV6-5
ASRPLTFTGELF
>-|TRBJ2-1|TRBV7-2
ASSLVLAGAISYNEQF
>-|TRBJ2-5|TRBV29-1
STFTGGSGETQY
>-|TRBJ1-6|TRBV7-8
ASSPGAGVSTSPLH
>few|TRBJ1-1|TRBV4-2
ASSQVNSNTEAF
>-|TRBJ1-2|TRBV18
ASSPELYAGGYT
>once|TRBJ1-4|TRBV5-1
ASRIDRFNEKLF
>-|TRBJ2-2|TRBV5-1
ASSFYSGELF
>-|TRBJ2-5|TRBV29-1
SVNTGTGKETQY
>-|TRBJ2-2|TRBV6-5
ASSLEPPNTGELF
>-|TRBJ2-2|TRBV19
ASIEGGRGAGELF
>-|TRBJ1-6|TRBV7-6
ASSLAREGNSPLH
>-|TRBJ1-2|TRBV5-6
ASSRGTGGYGSGYT
>-|TRBJ1-6|TRBV7-3
ASSRDSENSPLH
>-|TRBJ2-7|TRBV6-2/TRBV6-3
ASSYSRTATYEQY
>-|TRBJ1-1|TRBV10-3
AISQAGMSTEAF
>-|TRBJ1-6|TRBV3-1/TRBV3-2
ASSPTFGANSPLH
>-|TRBJ2-2|TRBV12-2
ASRRDRVPANTGELF
>-|TRBJ2-3|TRBV2
ASSATWARTDTQY
>-|TRBJ1-5|TRBV7-8
ASSPGGGTGPQH
>-|TRBJ1-1|TRBV29-1
SVLGTGWQGEAF
>-|TRBJ2-7|TRBV7-8
ASSFSRGPGTSGGMGSYEQY
>-|TRBJ1-2|TRBV6-5
ASRGQDYGGYT
>-|TRBJ2-2|TRBV19
ASSIRGGELF
>-|TRBJ2-5|TRBV6-6
ASSYSLAGGETQY
>few|TRBJ1-1|TRBV6-5
ASRGEGGEAF
>-|TRBJ2-7|TRBV6-1
ASSEGSHSLRGLGQY
>-|TRBJ2-2|TRBV5-1
ATTIMRGANTGELF